These 11 T cell receptor beta chains originate from one sample sequenced in a study of CD8+CD57+ T cells in acquired aplastic anemia. Previously, flow cytometry had revealed CD8+CD57+ cell expansion in the patients chosen for sequencing. Using genomic DNA as the template, TCR beta VDJ and CDR3 profiling was carried out. One entry per CDR3 protein, called by TCRdb with MiXCR from the reads. The sample lists roughly 290,000 distinct CDR3 sequences; 50% to 65% were seen once. The sample taken for sequencing was sorted CD4+, CD8+, or CD8+CD57+ T cells (not recorded which) from PBMCs. These TCRs come from a human donor with aplastic anemia.

Note on this clonotype: The CDR3 ends on some other residue instead of the conserved phenylalanine or tryptophan, so this is likely a read error. The chain recombines TRBV7-8 with TRBJ2-7, with 12 bases lining up with TRBD1. The CDR3 covers 15 residues. Germline V gene sequence: CDR1 SGHVS, CDR2 FQNEAQ. V lost 3 bases to trimming and J lost 6 bases; unmatched junction nucleotides: 6. The DNA for the CDR3 is TGTGCCAGCAGCTTGCCGGGACAGGGGGCTGGCGAGCAGTACGGC. Its protein product is CASSLPGQGAGEQYG.

A few counts support this clonotype. This rearrangement joins TRBV7-3 to TRBJ2-1; D is uncertain. The V gene's germline CDR1 is SGHTA and CDR2 FQGTGA. V lost 4 bases and J lost 6, with 10 bases in between. The CDR3 length is 13 residues. The CDR3 DNA follows: TGTGCCAGCAGCTCGTTTACGGGCAATGAGCAGTTCTTC. Its translation: CASSSFTGNEQFF.

On this clonotype itself: A junction end diverges from the germline sequence, so it may reflect a read error. The rearrangement joins TRBV20-1 to TRBJ2-2, with TRBD2 matching 14 bases. This CDR3 has 12 residues. Germline CDR1 is DFQATT and CDR2 is SNEGSKA (reference sequence). CDR3 DNA: TGCAGTGCTAGTGGACTAGCGGGGGGGCTGTTTTTT. This encodes CSASGLAGGLFF.

In this sample, this clonotype turned up many times. The chain is built from TRBV10-1 and TRBJ2-1; D not resolved. The germline V and J ends were trimmed by 5 bases and 6 bases, with 8 bases remaining between them. Germline V gene sequence: CDR1 WNHNN, CDR2 SYGVQD (reference sequence). The CDR3 has 12 amino acids. CDR3 in amino acids: CASSYTANEQFF. The CDR3 DNA reads TGCGCCAGCAGTTATACGGCCAATGAGCAGTTCTTC.

The chain combines TRBV7-8 with TRBJ1-2, with a tentative D call TRBD1 (5 bases). Trimming took off 3 bases at V and 8 bases at J, with 13 bases between the two ends. The CDR3 consists of 13 residues. The germline CDR1 and CDR2 sequences are SGHVS and FQNEAQ. The CDR3 sequence is CASSFSGDPGYTF. CDR3 in DNA: TGTGCCAGCAGCTTTTCCGGGGACCCGGGCTACACCTTC.

This clonotype was recorded many times. This may be a read error: a much more frequent sequence differs by one nucleotide. The chain combines TRBV20-1 with TRBJ1-1; D perhaps matches TRBD1 (5 bases). The CDR3 sequence is 13 residues long. Germline CDR1 and CDR2: DFQATT and SNEGSKA (reference sequence). V was clipped by 1 base and J by 6 bases, with 12 bases between them. DNA for the CDR3: TGCAGTGCTAGAGGTCGGCGGGGCGCTGAAGCTTTCTTT. This sequence encodes CSARGRRGAEAFF.

This sequence joins TRBV19 and TRBJ2-3, with D hard to call. The CDR3 runs to 14 residues. Germline V gene sequence: CDR1 LNHDA, CDR2 SQIVND (reference sequence). With 7 bases removed from V and 2 bases from J, the gap between germline ends came to 13 bases. The DNA of the CDR3 is TGTGCCAGTAACCCAAACACGTACACAGATACGCAGTATTTT. It yields the protein CASNPNTYTDTQYF.

This clonotype showed up many times. V is TRBV5-8 and J is TRBJ2-7, with a tentative D call TRBD1 (6 bases). This CDR3 spans 14 amino acids. Germline values: CDR1 SGHTS, CDR2 YDEGEE. The V end was cut by 3 bases, the J end by 5 bases, with 15 bases between. Written as DNA, the CDR3 is TGTGCCAGCAGCTCCACCAGTACAGGGAACGAGCAGTACTTC. It translates to CASSSTSTGNEQYF.

Comments on this clonotype: A read error may be the cause here, since a much bigger clone is one base away. J is TRBJ1-6 and V is TRBV5-4; TRBD1 agrees at 8 bases. The CDR3 consists of 16 residues. In germline, CDR1 is SGHNT, CDR2 YYREEE (reference sequence). The J segment lost 5 bases and the V segment lost 6 bases, leaving 10 bases of the junction unmatched. The CDR3 coding sequence is TGTGCCAGCACTTATCAGGGGGCCGTCCATAATTCACCCCTCCACTTT. Protein product: CASTYQGAVHNSPLHF.

This clonotype has at least ten counts. The genes are TRBV7-9 and TRBJ2-5; tentative D call: TRBD1 (6 bases). Germline CDR1 is SEHNR and CDR2 is FQNEAQ (reference sequence). The CDR3 has 15 residues. V was pared by 6 bases and J by 4 bases, with 18 bases between. Here the CDR3 reads CASSYAGAKGETQYF. In DNA, the CDR3 is TGTGCCAGCAGTTACGCAGGGGCGAAGGGAGAGACCCAGTACTTC.

This clonotype was seen only a few times. J is TRBJ1-1 and V is TRBV20-1; possibly TRBD1 for D (5 bases). Trimming took off 2 bases at V and 0 bases at J, with 10 bases between the two ends. The CDR3 extends over 14 amino acids. Germline V gene lookup returns CDR1 DFQATT and CDR2 SNEGSKA (reference sequence). In DNA form, the CDR3 reads TGCAGTGCTAGACCGGGACCTATGAACACTGAAGCTTTCTTT. It translates to CSARPGPMNTEAFF.